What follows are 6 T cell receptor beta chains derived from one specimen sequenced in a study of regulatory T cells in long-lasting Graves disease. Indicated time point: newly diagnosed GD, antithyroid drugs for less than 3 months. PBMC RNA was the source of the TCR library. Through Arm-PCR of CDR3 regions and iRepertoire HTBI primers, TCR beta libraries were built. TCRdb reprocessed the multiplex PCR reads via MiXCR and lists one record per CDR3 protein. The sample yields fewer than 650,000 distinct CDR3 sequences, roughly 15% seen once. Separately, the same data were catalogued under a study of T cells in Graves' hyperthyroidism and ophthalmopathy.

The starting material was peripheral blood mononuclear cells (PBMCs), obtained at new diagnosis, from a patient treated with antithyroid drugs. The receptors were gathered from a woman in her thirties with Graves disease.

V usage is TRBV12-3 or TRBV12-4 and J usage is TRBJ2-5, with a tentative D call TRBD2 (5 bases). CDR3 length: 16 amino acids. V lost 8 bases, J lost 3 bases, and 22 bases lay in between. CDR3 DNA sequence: TGTGCCAGCGGTACCCCTCGGGGTGCTCCGGAAGAGACCCAGTACTTC. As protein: CASGTPRGAPEETQYF.

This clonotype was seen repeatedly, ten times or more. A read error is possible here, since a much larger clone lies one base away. This CDR3 reads CASSRENTEAFF. DNA for the CDR3: TGTGCCAGCAGCCGAGAGAACACTGAAGCTTTCTTT. The chain carries TRBV7-9 and TRBJ1-1; D not resolved. The germline V gene has CDR1 SEHNR and CDR2 FQNEAQ (reference sequence). Trimming shortened V by 5 bases and J by 1 base, and 5 bases separated the two germline ends. The length of the CDR3 is 12 residues.

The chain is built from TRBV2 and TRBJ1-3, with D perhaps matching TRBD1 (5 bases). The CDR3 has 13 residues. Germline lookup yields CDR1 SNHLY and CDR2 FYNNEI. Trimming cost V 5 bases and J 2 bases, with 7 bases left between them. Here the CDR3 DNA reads TGTGCCAGCAGTCGGGGCACTGGAAACACCATATATTTT. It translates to CASSRGTGNTIYF.

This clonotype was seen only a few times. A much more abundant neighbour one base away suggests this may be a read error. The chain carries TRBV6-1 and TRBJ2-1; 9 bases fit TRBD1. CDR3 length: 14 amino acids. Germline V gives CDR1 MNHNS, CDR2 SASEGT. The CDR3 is CASRDRGRFGERFF. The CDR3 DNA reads TGTGCCAGCAGGGACAGGGGACGGTTCGGTGAGCGGTTCTTC.

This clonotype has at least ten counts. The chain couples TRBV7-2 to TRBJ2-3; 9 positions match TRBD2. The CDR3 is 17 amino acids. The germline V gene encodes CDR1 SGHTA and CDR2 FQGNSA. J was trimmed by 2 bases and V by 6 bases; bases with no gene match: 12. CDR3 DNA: TGTGCCAGCAGTCCTATCCCGCTAGCGGGACTCACAGATACGCAGTATTTT. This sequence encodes CASSPIPLAGLTDTQYF. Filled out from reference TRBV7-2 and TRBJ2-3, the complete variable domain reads GAGVSQSPSNKVTEKGKDVELRCDPISGHTALYWYRQSLGQGLEFLIYFQGNSAPDKSGLPSDRFSAERTGGSVSTLTIQRTQQEDSAVYLCASSPIPLAGLTDTQYFGPGTRLTVL.

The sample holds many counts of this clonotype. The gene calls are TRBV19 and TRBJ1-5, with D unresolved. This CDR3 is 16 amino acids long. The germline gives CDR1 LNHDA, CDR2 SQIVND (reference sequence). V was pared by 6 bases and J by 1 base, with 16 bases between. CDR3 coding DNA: TGTGCCAGTAGGGGTTCAGGACGGGGAAGCAATCAGCCCCAGCATTTT. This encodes CASRGSGRGSNQPQHF. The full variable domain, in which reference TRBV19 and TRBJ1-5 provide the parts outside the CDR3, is DGGITQSPKYLFRKEGQNVTLSCEQNLNHDAMYWYRQDPGQGLRLIYYSQIVNDFQKGDIAEGYSVSREKKESFPLTVTSAQKNPTAFYLCASRGSGRGSNQPQHFGDGTRLSIL.